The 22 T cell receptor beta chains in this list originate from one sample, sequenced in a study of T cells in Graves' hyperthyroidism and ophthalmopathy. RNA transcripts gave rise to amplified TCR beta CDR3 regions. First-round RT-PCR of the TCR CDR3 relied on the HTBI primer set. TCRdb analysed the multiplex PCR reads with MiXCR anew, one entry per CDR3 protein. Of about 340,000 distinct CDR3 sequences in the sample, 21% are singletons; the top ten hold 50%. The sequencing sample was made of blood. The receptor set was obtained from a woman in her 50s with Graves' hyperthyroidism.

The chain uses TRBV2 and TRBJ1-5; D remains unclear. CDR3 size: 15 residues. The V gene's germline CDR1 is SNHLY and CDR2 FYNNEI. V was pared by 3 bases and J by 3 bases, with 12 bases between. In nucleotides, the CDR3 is TGTGCCAGCAGTGATAGTCGGCTCTCCAATCAGCCCCAGCATTTT. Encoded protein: CASSDSRLSNQPQHF.

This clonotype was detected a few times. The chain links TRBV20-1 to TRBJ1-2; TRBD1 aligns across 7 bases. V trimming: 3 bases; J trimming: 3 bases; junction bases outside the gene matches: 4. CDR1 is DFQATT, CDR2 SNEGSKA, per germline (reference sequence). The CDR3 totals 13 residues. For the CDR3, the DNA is TGCAGTGCTAGCCGGGACAGTTACTATGGCTACACCTTC. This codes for CSASRDSYYGYTF.

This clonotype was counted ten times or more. CDR3 protein: CASSQGTFRRQPQHF. CDR3 coding DNA: TGTGCCAGCAGCCAAGGGACCTTCCGGCGTCAGCCCCAGCATTTT. The chain has TRBV3-1 and TRBJ1-5; D unclear. The V end lost 1 base, the J end lost 6 bases, and 13 bases lay between the germline ends. The CDR3 runs 15 residues. Germline loops: CDR1 LGHDT, CDR2 YNNKEL (reference sequence).

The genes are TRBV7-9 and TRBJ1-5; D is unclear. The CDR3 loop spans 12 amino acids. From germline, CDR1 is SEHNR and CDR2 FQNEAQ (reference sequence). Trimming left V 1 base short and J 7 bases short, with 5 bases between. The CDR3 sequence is CASSLEKQPQHF. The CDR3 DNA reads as TGTGCCAGCAGCTTAGAGAAGCAGCCCCAGCATTTT.

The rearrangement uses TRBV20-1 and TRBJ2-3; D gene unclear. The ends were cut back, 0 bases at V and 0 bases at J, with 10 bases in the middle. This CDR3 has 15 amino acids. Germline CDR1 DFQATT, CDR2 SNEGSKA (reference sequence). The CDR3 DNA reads TGCAGTGCTAGAGATTCAGCAGCTAGCACAGATACGCAGTATTTT. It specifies CSARDSAASTDTQYF.

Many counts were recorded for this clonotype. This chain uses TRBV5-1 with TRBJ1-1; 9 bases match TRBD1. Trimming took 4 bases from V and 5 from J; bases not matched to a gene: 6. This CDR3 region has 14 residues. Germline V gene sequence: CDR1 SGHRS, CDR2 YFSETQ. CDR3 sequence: CASSSGTGKTEAFF. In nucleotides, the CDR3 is TGCGCCAGCAGCAGCGGGACAGGGAAAACTGAAGCTTTCTTT. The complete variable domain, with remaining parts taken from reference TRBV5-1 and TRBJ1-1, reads KAGVTQTPRYLIKTRGQQVTLSCSPISGHRSVSWYQQTPGQGLQFLFEYFSETQRNKGNFPGRFSGRQFSNSRSEMNVSTLELGDSALYLCASSSGTGKTEAFFGQGTRLTVV.

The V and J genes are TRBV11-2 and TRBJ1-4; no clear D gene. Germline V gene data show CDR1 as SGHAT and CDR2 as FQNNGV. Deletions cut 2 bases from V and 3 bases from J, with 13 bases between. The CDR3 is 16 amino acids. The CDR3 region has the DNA TGTGCCAGCAGCTTATCCCAGACCTCGGCTAATGAAAAACTGTTTTTT. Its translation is CASSLSQTSANEKLFF.

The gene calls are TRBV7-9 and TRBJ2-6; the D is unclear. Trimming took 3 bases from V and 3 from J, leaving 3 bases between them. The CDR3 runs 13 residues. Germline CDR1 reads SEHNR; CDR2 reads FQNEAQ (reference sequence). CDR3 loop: CASSLDGANVLTF. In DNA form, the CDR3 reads TGTGCCAGCAGCTTGGATGGGGCCAACGTCCTGACTTTC.

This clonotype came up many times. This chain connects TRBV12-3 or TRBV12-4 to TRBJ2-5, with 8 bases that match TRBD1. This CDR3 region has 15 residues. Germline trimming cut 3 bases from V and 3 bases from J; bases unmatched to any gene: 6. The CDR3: CASSLTGEREETQYF. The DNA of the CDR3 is TGTGCCAGCAGTTTGACAGGGGAACGAGAAGAGACCCAGTACTTC.

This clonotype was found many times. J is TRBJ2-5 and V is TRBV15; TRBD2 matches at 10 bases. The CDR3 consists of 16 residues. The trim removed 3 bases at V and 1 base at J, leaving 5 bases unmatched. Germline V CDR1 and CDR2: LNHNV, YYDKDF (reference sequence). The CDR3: CATSSESSGSQETQYF. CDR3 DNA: TGTGCCACCAGCAGTGAGTCTAGCGGGAGCCAAGAGACCCAGTACTTC.

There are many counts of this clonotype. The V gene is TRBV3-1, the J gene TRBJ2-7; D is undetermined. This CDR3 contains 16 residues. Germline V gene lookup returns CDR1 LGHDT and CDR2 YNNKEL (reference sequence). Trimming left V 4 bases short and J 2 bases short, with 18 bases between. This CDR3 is CASSPPRAKIPYEQYF. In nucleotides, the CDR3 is TGTGCCAGCAGCCCACCCCGGGCCAAGATCCCCTACGAGCAGTACTTC.

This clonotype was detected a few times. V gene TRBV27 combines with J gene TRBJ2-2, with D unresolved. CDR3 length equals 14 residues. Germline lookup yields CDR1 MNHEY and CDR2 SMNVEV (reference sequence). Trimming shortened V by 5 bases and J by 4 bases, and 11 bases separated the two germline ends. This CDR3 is CASSPTSGTGELFF. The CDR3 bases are TGTGCCAGCAGTCCCACCAGTGGCACCGGGGAGCTGTTTTTT.

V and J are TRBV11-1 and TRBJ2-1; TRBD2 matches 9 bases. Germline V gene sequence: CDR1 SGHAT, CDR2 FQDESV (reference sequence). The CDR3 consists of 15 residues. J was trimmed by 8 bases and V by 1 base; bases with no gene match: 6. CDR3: CASSLEAGGPYEQFF. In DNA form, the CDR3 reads TGTGCCAGCAGCTTAGAGGCGGGAGGGCCATATGAGCAGTTCTTC.

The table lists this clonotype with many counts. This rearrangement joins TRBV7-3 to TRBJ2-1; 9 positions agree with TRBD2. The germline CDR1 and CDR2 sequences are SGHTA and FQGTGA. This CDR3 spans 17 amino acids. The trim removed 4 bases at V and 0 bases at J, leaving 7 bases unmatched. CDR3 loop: CASSSRSSGSSYNEQFF. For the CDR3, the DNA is TGTGCCAGCAGCTCGAGAAGTAGCGGGAGCTCCTACAATGAGCAGTTCTTC.

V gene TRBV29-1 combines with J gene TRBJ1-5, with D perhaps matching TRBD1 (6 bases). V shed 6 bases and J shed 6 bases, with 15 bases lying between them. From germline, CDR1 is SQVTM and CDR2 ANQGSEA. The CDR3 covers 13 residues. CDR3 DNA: TGCAGCGTCCTACAGGGTCGGAGTCAGCCCCAGCATTTT. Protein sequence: CSVLQGRSQPQHF.

CDR3 protein: CASSRGTSGGEQYF. In DNA form, the CDR3 reads TGTGCCAGCAGCCGCGGGACTAGCGGGGGCGAGCAGTACTTC. The chain is built from TRBV7-2 and TRBJ2-7, with 14 bases identical to TRBD2. The CDR3 covers 14 residues. In germline, CDR1 is SGHTA, CDR2 FQGNSA. V lost 5 bases and J lost 6; bases outside the gene matches: 3.

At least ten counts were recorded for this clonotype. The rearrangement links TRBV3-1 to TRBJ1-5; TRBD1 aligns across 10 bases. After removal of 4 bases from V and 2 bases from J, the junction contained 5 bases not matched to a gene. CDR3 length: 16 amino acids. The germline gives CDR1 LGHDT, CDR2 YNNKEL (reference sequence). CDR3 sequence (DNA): TGTGCCAGCAGCCCCCAGACAGGGGGCGGCAATCAGCCCCAGCATTTT. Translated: CASSPQTGGGNQPQHF.

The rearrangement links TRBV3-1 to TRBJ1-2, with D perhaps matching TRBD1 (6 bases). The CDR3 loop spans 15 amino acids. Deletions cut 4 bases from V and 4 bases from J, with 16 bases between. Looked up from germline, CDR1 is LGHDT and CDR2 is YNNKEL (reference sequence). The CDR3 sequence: CASSLRSGGIYGYTF. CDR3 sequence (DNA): TGTGCCAGCAGCCTACGATCCGGGGGCATCTATGGCTACACCTTC.

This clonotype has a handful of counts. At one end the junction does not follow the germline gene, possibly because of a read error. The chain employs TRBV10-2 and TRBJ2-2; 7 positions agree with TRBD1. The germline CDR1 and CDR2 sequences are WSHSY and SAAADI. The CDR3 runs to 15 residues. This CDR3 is CASSQGTVGTGELFF. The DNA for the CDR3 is TGCGCCAGCAGTCAAGGGACAGTAGGAACCGGGGAACTGTTTTTT.

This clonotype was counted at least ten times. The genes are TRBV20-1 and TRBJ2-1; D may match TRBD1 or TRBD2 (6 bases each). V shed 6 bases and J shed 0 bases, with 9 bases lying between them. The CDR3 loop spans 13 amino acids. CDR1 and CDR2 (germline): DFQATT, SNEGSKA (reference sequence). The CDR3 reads CSAGGRSYNEQFF. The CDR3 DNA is TGCAGTGCCGGGGGCCGCTCCTACAATGAGCAGTTCTTC.

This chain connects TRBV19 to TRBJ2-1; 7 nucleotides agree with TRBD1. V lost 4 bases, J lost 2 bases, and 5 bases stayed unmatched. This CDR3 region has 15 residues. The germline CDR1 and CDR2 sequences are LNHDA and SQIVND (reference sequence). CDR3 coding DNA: TGTGCCAGTAGTACCCGGGACAGCCCCTACAATGAGCAGTTCTTC. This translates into CASSTRDSPYNEQFF.

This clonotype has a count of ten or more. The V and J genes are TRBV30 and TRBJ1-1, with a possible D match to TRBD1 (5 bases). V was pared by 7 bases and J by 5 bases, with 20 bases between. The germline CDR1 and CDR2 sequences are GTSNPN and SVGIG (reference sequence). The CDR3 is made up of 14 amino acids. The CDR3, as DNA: TGTGCCTCTGTGGTCCGGGGCGGAAGGACTGAAGCTTTCTTT. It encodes CASVVRGGRTEAFF.